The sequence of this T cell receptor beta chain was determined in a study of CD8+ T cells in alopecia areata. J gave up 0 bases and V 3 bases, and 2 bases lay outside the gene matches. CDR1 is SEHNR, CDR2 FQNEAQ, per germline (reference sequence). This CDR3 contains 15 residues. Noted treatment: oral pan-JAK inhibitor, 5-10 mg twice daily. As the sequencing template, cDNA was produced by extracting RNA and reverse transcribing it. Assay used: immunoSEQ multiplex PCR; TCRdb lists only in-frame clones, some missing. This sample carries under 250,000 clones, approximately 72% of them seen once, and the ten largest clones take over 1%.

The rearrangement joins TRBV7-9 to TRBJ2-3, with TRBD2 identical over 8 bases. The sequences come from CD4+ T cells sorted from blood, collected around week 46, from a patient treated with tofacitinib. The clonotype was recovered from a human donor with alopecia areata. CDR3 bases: TGTGCCAGCAGCTTTAGCGGGGAAAGCACAGATACGCAGTATTTT. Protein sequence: CASSFSGESTDTQYF.